These 28 T cell receptor beta chains were all obtained from the same sample, sequenced in a study of blood T cell repertoires in COVID-19. This table comes from immunoSEQ multiplex PCR, and its TCRdb copy is limited to in-frame clones, with some not included. The sample carries approximately 61,000 clones, 85% recorded once. Source material: peripheral blood. The receptors here all came from a man aged 65 to 79 with acute or convalescent COVID-19.

This clone was detected only a few times. The chain joins TRBV5-3 to TRBJ2-3, with no clear D. TRBV5-3 is an open reading frame whose function is uncertain. With 4 bases removed from V and 6 bases from J, the gap between germline ends came to 6 bases. The CDR3 sequence is 11 residues long. The CDR3 loop reads CARSQMDTQYF. Here the CDR3 DNA reads TGTGCCAGAAGCCAGATGGATACGCAGTATTTT.

This clone was seen just once. The rearrangement joins TRBV28 to TRBJ2-7, with 10 bases lining up with TRBD1. CDR3 length: 13 residues. J lost 5 bases, V lost 5 bases, and 3 bases had no gene match. Germline values: CDR1 MDHEN, CDR2 SYDVKM. CDR3 DNA: TGTGCCAGCAGTCGACAGGGGGCCAACGAGCAGTACTTC. Its translation: CASSRQGANEQYF.

The gene calls are TRBV7-2 and TRBJ1-2; 8 bases match TRBD1. This CDR3 has 18 residues. V lost 1 base and J lost 0; bases outside the gene matches: 10. Per the germline V gene, CDR1 is SGHTA and CDR2 is FQGNSA. This CDR3 is CASSLVQGQGSSNYGYTF. CDR3 coding DNA: TGTGCCAGCAGCTTAGTTCAAGGACAGGGATCTTCTAACTATGGCTACACCTTC.

This rearrangement joins TRBV18 to TRBJ2-6; TRBD1 matches at 8 bases. The CDR3 has 16 residues. Trimming took 2 bases from V and 3 from J; bases not matched to a gene: 3. CDR1 is KGHSH, CDR2 LQKENI, per germline. The CDR3 sequence is CASSPDRGFGANVLTF. The CDR3 coding sequence is TGTGCCAGCTCACCAGACAGGGGATTTGGGGCCAACGTCCTGACTTTC.

The V gene is TRBV28, the J gene TRBJ2-1; 8 nucleotides line up with TRBD2. The V gene's germline CDR1 is MDHEN and CDR2 SYDVKM. This CDR3 region has 15 residues. Trimming removed 3 bases from V and 0 bases from J; junction bases left unmatched: 1. CDR3 DNA sequence: TGTGCCAGCAGTTTCGGGGGGGCCTCCTACAATGAGCAGTTCTTC. The encoded protein is CASSFGGASYNEQFF.

This clone was seen only once. The chain recombines TRBV7-6 with TRBJ2-2; 11 positions match TRBD2. CDR3 size: 16 residues. Losses at the gene ends were 5 bases for V and 4 bases for J; bases not matched to a gene: 6. Germline V CDR1 and CDR2: SGHVS, FNYEAQ. The CDR3 nucleotides read TGTGCCAGCAGCCCCACTAGCGGGGGAGGCACCGGGGAGCTGTTTTTT. It yields the protein CASSPTSGGGTGELFF.

The rearrangement links TRBV29-1 to TRBJ1-2; a possible D gene is TRBD1 (5 bases). This CDR3 contains 13 residues. V was shortened by 6 bases and J by 8 bases, with 19 bases between the two germline ends. CDR1 and CDR2 (germline): SQVTM, ANQGSEA. CDR3 amino acids: CSVLPGRTGGYTF. CDR3 coding DNA: TGCAGCGTGCTACCAGGGAGGACGGGGGGCTACACCTTC.

This clone appeared a few times. The gene calls are TRBV6-1 and TRBJ2-7; D call uncertain. With 1 base removed from V and 2 bases from J, the gap between germline ends came to 12 bases. The germline V gene encodes CDR1 MNHNS and CDR2 SASEGT. The CDR3 length is 15 residues. The CDR3 is CASSEGAERAYEQYF. Here the CDR3 DNA reads TGTGCCAGCAGTGAAGGGGCAGAGAGAGCCTACGAGCAGTACTTC.

The chain links TRBV11-2 to TRBJ2-1; 11 bases are shared with TRBD2. CDR1 is SGHAT and CDR2 is FQNNGV in the germline V gene. Trimming at V came to 5 bases and at J to 9 bases, leaving 9 bases not matched to a gene. The CDR3 is 15 amino acids. The CDR3 here is CASSLTSGASGEQFF. The CDR3 DNA follows: TGTGCCAGCAGCCTGACTAGCGGGGCATCTGGTGAGCAGTTCTTC.

The chain employs TRBV12-5 and TRBJ2-7, with D possibly TRBD2 on 6 matching bases. V was shortened by 8 bases and J by 3 bases, with 17 bases between the two germline ends. The CDR3 is 14 residues long. CDR1 is LGHNT and CDR2 is FRNRAP in the germline V gene. The CDR3 loop is CASRHRDSRYEQYF. The DNA of the CDR3 is TGTGCTAGTAGACACCGGGACTCCCGCTACGAGCAGTACTTC.

The chain employs TRBV5-1 and TRBJ2-5; TRBD2 is a possible D gene (6 bases). Per the germline V gene, CDR1 is SGHRS and CDR2 is YFSETQ. There are 16 residues in the CDR3. Trimming shortened V by 7 bases and J by 0 bases, and 19 bases separated the two germline ends. The CDR3 here is CASPTRTGVYQETQYF. CDR3 nucleotide sequence: TGCGCCAGCCCCACCAGGACGGGGGTGTACCAAGAGACCCAGTACTTC.

The chain couples TRBV6-5 to TRBJ2-7; no reliable D call. Trimming took 6 bases from V and 0 from J, leaving 12 bases between them. The V gene's germline CDR1 is MNHEY and CDR2 SVGAGI. CDR3 length: 14 amino acids. The chain's CDR3 is CASRVMLSSYEQYF. The DNA of the CDR3 is TGTGCCAGCAGGGTCATGCTGAGCTCCTACGAGCAGTACTTC.

The CDR3 DNA follows: TGTGCCAGCAGTTTTAGCCTAGCGGGATTATACAATGAGCAGTTCTTC. Translating gives CASSFSLAGLYNEQFF. The rearrangement links TRBV28 to TRBJ2-1; 9 positions match TRBD2. After removal of 3 bases from V and 4 bases from J, the junction contained 7 bases not matched to a gene. This CDR3 has 16 amino acids. CDR1 MDHEN and CDR2 SYDVKM come from the germline V gene.

As concerns this clone: At one end the junction does not follow the germline gene, possibly because of a read error. This chain links TRBV7-2 with TRBJ2-3, with a weak D call TRBD2 (5 bases). This CDR3 comprises 17 residues. Per the germline V gene, CDR1 is SGHTA and CDR2 is FQGNSA. As DNA, the CDR3 is TGTGCCAGCACCTTAAGATGGATGCGGGCTAGCACAGATACGCAGTATTTT. The encoded protein is CASTLRWMRASTDTQYF.

This chain joins TRBV6-2 or TRBV6-3 and TRBJ1-2, with 12 bases fitting TRBD1. Germline-derived CDR1 and CDR2 are MNHEY and SVGEGT. This CDR3 is 17 amino acids long. V gave up 4 bases and J gave up 3 bases; unmatched junction bases: 9. The CDR3 DNA follows: TGTGCCAGCAGTTCCGTGGGACAGGGGGCTACGGACTATGGCTACACCTTC. Its translation: CASSSVGQGATDYGYTF.

This clone was picked up a small number of times. This rearrangement joins TRBV2 to TRBJ1-1; 7 bases align to TRBD1. CDR1 is SNHLY and CDR2 is FYNNEI in the germline V gene. Losses at the gene ends were 5 bases for V and 0 bases for J; bases not matched to a gene: 6. This CDR3 comprises 15 residues. CDR3 bases: TGTGCCAGCAGTCTAAGGGGGCCCATGAACACTGAAGCTTTCTTT. The encoded protein is CASSLRGPMNTEAFF.

In this sample, this clone turned up once. The V call is TRBV6-6, the J call TRBJ2-3; the D gene is possibly TRBD1 (6 bases). This CDR3 has 14 amino acids. Per germline, CDR1 MNHNY and CDR2 SVGAGI (reference sequence). Trimming pared 6 bases from V and 8 bases from J, leaving 18 bases between. The CDR3 reads CASSPNREQTTQYF. In nucleotides, the CDR3 is TGTGCCAGCAGCCCGAACAGGGAACAGACTACGCAGTATTTT.

This clone was counted a few times. The J gene is TRBJ1-5, the V gene TRBV2; possible D gene TRBD1, 6 bases. The CDR3 contains 13 residues. CDR1 is SNHLY and CDR2 is FYNNEI in the germline V gene. Trimming left V 6 bases short and J 4 bases short, with 10 bases between. In DNA, the CDR3 is TGTGCCAGCAGGGACAGCCCTAATCAGCCCCAGCATTTT. Translating gives CASRDSPNQPQHF.

The J gene is TRBJ2-7, the V gene TRBV2; D not resolved. Germline assignment: CDR1 SNHLY and CDR2 FYNNEI. V was cut by 3 bases and J by 2 bases, with 8 bases left in between. This CDR3 comprises 13 residues. CDR3 amino acids: CASSENRAYEQYF. In DNA form, the CDR3 reads TGTGCCAGCAGTGAGAACAGAGCCTACGAGCAGTACTTC.

The chain recombines TRBV6-6 with TRBJ2-1; 8 nucleotides line up with TRBD2. The CDR3 length is 15 residues. Germline V gene data show CDR1 as MNHNY and CDR2 as SVGAGI (reference sequence). Trimming removed 2 bases from V and 7 bases from J; junction bases left unmatched: 7. The CDR3 protein is CASSYGGSGGNEQFF. CDR3 coding DNA: TGTGCCAGCAGTTACGGAGGGTCGGGAGGGAATGAGCAGTTCTTC.

The V call is TRBV28, the J call TRBJ1-2; D gene ambiguous. CDR3 length: 11 amino acids. V lost 4 bases, J lost 2 bases, and 2 bases lay in between. Germline assignment: CDR1 MDHEN and CDR2 SYDVKM. CDR3 loop: CASSSNYGYTF. DNA for the CDR3: TGTGCCAGCAGTTCGAACTATGGCTACACCTTC.

The V and J genes are TRBV7-9 and TRBJ1-6; D may be TRBD1 (6 bases). Germline values: CDR1 SEHNR, CDR2 FQNEAQ (reference sequence). This CDR3 has 15 residues. V lost 2 bases and J lost 10, with 15 bases in between. The CDR3 reads CASSLTGQPGSPLHF. The CDR3 bases are TGTGCCAGCAGCTTAACCGGACAGCCAGGGTCACCCCTCCACTTT.

The chain carries TRBV28 and TRBJ1-2, with TRBD1 matching over 7 bases. This CDR3 region has 16 residues. With 6 bases clipped from V and 8 bases from J, the junction kept 18 bases outside the gene matches. The V gene's germline CDR1 is MDHEN and CDR2 SYDVKM. The chain's CDR3 is CASSPQYAGTAFGYTF. The CDR3 DNA is TGTGCCAGCAGCCCTCAGTACGCCGGGACAGCTTTCGGCTACACCTTC.

The V gene is TRBV18, the J gene TRBJ1-1, with TRBD1 identical over 8 bases. Germline CDR1 KGHSH, CDR2 LQKENI. J was trimmed by 5 bases and V by 3 bases; bases with no gene match: 11. This CDR3 has 16 residues. CDR3 region: CASSPRTYQGATEAFF. CDR3 nucleotides: TGTGCCAGCTCACCGCGAACCTACCAGGGGGCGACTGAAGCTTTCTTT.

J is TRBJ1-1 and V is TRBV7-9; D perhaps matches TRBD1 (6 bases). In germline, CDR1 is SEHNR, CDR2 FQNEAQ (reference sequence). This CDR3 is built from 13 residues. V lost 6 bases and J lost 0, with 8 bases in between. The CDR3: CASSGQLNTEAFF. DNA for the CDR3: TGTGCCAGCAGTGGACAGCTGAACACTGAAGCTTTCTTT.

V is TRBV4-1 and J is TRBJ1-5, with D tentatively TRBD1 (5 bases). V was shortened by 4 bases and J by 5 bases, with 12 bases between the two germline ends. Germline CDR1 reads MGHRA; CDR2 reads YSYEKL. There are 14 residues in the CDR3. DNA of the CDR3: TGCGCCAGCAGCCCAGGGAGGTCCGATCAGCCCCAGCATTTT. It codes for CASSPGRSDQPQHF.

The CDR3 DNA reads as TGTGCCAGCAGTTTAGGACAGCCGGACGAGCAGTACTTC. Translated: CASSLGQPDEQYF. The chain recombines TRBV12-3 or TRBV12-4 with TRBJ2-7; D might be TRBD1 (5 bases). Trimming cost V 1 base and J 5 bases, with 9 bases left between them. This CDR3 comprises 13 residues.

V usage is TRBV6-2 or TRBV6-3 and J usage is TRBJ1-1, with D possibly matching TRBD1 (5 bases). V dropped 2 bases and J dropped 6 bases, with 10 bases sitting between them. This CDR3 is 13 amino acids long. The germline V gene has CDR1 MNHEY and CDR2 SVGEGT. CDR3: CASSYKGISEAFF. CDR3 coding DNA: TGTGCCAGCAGTTACAAGGGGATTTCTGAAGCTTTCTTT.